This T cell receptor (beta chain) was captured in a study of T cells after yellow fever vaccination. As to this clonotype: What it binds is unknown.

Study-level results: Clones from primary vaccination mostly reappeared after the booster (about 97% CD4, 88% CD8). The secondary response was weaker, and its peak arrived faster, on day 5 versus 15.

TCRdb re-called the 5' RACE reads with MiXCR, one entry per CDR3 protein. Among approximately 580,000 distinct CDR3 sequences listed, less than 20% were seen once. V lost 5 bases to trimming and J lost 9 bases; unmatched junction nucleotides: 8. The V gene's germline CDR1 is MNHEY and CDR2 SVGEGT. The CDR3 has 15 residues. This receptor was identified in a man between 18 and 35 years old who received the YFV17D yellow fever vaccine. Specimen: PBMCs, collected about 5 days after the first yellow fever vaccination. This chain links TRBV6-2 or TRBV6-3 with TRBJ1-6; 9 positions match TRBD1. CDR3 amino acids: CASSTPGQGTSPLHF. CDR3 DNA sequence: TGTGCCAGCAGTACTCCGGGACAGGGAACTTCACCCCTCCACTTT.